The 26 T cell receptor beta chains below come from one sample, sequenced in a study of regulatory T cells in long-lasting Graves disease. Relying on iRepertoire HTBI primers and Arm-PCR of CDR3 regions, the team built TCR beta libraries. TCRdb passed the multiplex PCR reads through MiXCR, listing each CDR3 protein once. The repertoire holds roughly 420,000 distinct CDR3 sequences, with around 15% as singletons. The sample's time point: newly diagnosed GD, antithyroid drugs for less than 3 months. The TCR library was made from RNA that had been extracted from PBMCs in TRIzol. These data also featured in a second study, about T cells in Graves' hyperthyroidism and ophthalmopathy.

The starting material was peripheral blood mononuclear cells (PBMCs), obtained at new diagnosis, from a patient treated with antithyroid drugs. The receptors here all came from a young woman with Graves disease.

This clonotype was picked up many times. The V call is TRBV2, the J call TRBJ2-3, with D uncertain. The CDR3 is 15 amino acids. The V gene lost 2 bases and the J gene lost 3 bases, with 12 bases spanning the gap. CDR1 and CDR2 from the germline V gene are SNHLY and FYNNEI. Here the CDR3 reads CASSEFPRPTDTQYF. The CDR3 coding sequence is TGTGCCAGCAGTGAATTTCCGAGGCCAACAGATACGCAGTATTTT.

This clonotype occurred many times. This rearrangement joins TRBV5-1 to TRBJ2-3, with D possibly being TRBD1 (7 bases). The CDR3 length is 15 residues. The germline gives CDR1 SGHRS, CDR2 YFSETQ. V was trimmed by 5 bases and J by 0 bases, leaving 13 bases between them. CDR3 region: CASREGAASTDTQYF. In nucleotides, the CDR3 is TGCGCCAGCAGGGAGGGGGCAGCCAGCACAGATACGCAGTATTTT.

On this clonotype: A much larger clone lies one base from this, so it may be a read error. The chain carries TRBV20-1 and TRBJ2-7, with TRBD2 matching 9 bases. Germline trimming cut 6 bases from V and 5 bases from J; bases unmatched to any gene: 14. There are 15 residues in the CDR3. CDR1 DFQATT and CDR2 SNEGSKA come from the germline V gene (reference sequence). Here the CDR3 reads CSAIPFWTSANEQYF. In DNA form, the CDR3 reads TGCAGTGCCATCCCCTTCTGGACTAGCGCAAACGAGCAGTACTTC.

In its sample, this clonotype was seen many times. This chain uses TRBV20-1 with TRBJ2-1; 9 bases agree with TRBD2. The CDR3 extends over 15 amino acids. Per germline, CDR1 DFQATT and CDR2 SNEGSKA (reference sequence). V trimming: 1 base; J trimming: 6 bases; junction bases outside the gene matches: 7. The CDR3 DNA follows: TGCAGTGCTAGAGGAGCCCTAGCGGGAATCAATGAGCAGTTCTTC. Translating it yields CSARGALAGINEQFF.

The chain has TRBV7-9 and TRBJ2-1; 9 bases fit TRBD2. V lost 1 base and J lost 6; bases outside the gene matches: 7. The CDR3 covers 16 residues. Germline CDR1 and CDR2: SEHNR and FQNEAQ (reference sequence). CDR3 residues: CASSLGGSGRSNEQFF. CDR3 DNA: TGTGCCAGCAGCTTAGGGGGCAGCGGGAGGAGCAATGAGCAGTTCTTC.

To note about this clonotype: A much bigger clone sits one base away, suggesting this may be a read error. The chain uses TRBV3-1 and TRBJ2-3; D gene ambiguous. The CDR3 consists of 14 residues. The V end lost 3 bases, the J end lost 6 bases, and 13 bases lay between the germline ends. Germline lookup yields CDR1 LGHDT and CDR2 YNNKEL (reference sequence). CDR3 bases: TGTGCCAGCAGCCAGCCCGAAGGGCCGGATACGCAGTATTTT. This codes for CASSQPEGPDTQYF.

This clonotype was seen many times. V usage is TRBV30 and J usage is TRBJ2-7; 7 bases map to TRBD1. Germline V gene data show CDR1 as GTSNPN and CDR2 as SVGIG (reference sequence). The CDR3 contains 13 residues. V shed 1 base, J shed 3 bases, and the junction held 3 bases outside the gene matches. The CDR3 region has the DNA TGTGCCTGGAGTGAGACAGGGAACTACGAGCAGTACTTC. It codes for CAWSETGNYEQYF.

Notes on this clonotype: The conserved final phenylalanine or tryptophan is absent from the CDR3, which likely points to a read error. The chain links TRBV7-2 to TRBJ1-4, with TRBD1 matching over 7 bases. The CDR3 totals 16 residues. From germline, CDR1 is SGHTA and CDR2 FQGNSA. Here the CDR3 reads CASSLAPTGQGERLFV. The CDR3 DNA reads TGTGCCAGCAGCTTAGCCCCGACAGGGCAAGGCGAAAGACTGTTTGTT.

The V gene is TRBV29-1, the J gene TRBJ2-2, with a weak D call TRBD2 (5 bases). The CDR3 is made up of 13 amino acids. Germline CDR1 reads SQVTM; CDR2 reads ANQGSEA. Trimming removed 4 bases from V and 3 bases from J, with 9 bases in between. CDR3 nucleotide sequence: TGCAGCGTTGGAGGGAGCGACACCGGGGAGCTGTTTTTT. Encoded protein: CSVGGSDTGELFF.

This clonotype has ten or more counts. J is TRBJ2-5 and V is TRBV28; D gene uncertain. V dropped 6 bases and J dropped 5 bases, with 10 bases sitting between them. The germline V gene has CDR1 MDHEN and CDR2 SYDVKM. The CDR3 is 12 amino acids. This chain's CDR3 is CASRSSGETQYF. CDR3 sequence (DNA): TGTGCCAGCAGATCCTCTGGGGAGACCCAGTACTTC.

This clonotype turned up a few times. A much larger clone sits a single nucleotide away, making a read error possible. The chain combines TRBV2 with TRBJ2-7, with TRBD1 matching 7 bases. After removal of 2 bases from V and 6 bases from J, the junction contained 10 bases not matched to a gene. Per germline, CDR1 SNHLY and CDR2 FYNNEI. The CDR3 runs to 15 residues. The CDR3 nucleotides are TGTGCCAGCAGTGAATCATCCCGACAGGGCACCGAGCAGTACTTC. It is translated as CASSESSRQGTEQYF.

This chain links TRBV7-6 with TRBJ1-1, with D hard to call. Germline values: CDR1 SGHVS, CDR2 FNYEAQ. The CDR3 extends over 15 amino acids. Trimming removed 3 bases from V and 1 base from J, with 12 bases in between. CDR3 residues: CASSFSQGPNTEAFF. The CDR3 DNA is TGTGCCAGCAGCTTCTCACAAGGACCGAACACTGAAGCTTTCTTT.

This clonotype has ten or more counts. This sequence joins TRBV3-1 and TRBJ2-1; D uncertain. Trimming took 3 bases from V and 0 from J, leaving 6 bases between them. CDR3 length equals 14 residues. From germline, CDR1 is LGHDT and CDR2 YNNKEL (reference sequence). The CDR3 reads CASSQDRSYNEQFF. CDR3 in DNA: TGTGCCAGCAGCCAGGACCGCTCCTACAATGAGCAGTTCTTC.

The V and J genes are TRBV3-1 and TRBJ2-1; TRBD2 matches at 9 bases. The better agreement between TRBJ2-5 and the DNA end casts doubt on the J call. The CDR3 consists of 16 residues. The V gene's germline CDR1 is LGHDT and CDR2 YNNKEL (reference sequence). In DNA, the CDR3 is TGTGCCAGCAGCCTTGGGGCAGCTAGCGGGATAGAGACCCAGTACTTC. Encoded protein: CASSLGAASGIETQYF.

For this clonotype: A far larger clone lies a single base away; this is likely a read error. This sequence joins TRBV7-9 and TRBJ2-1; TRBD2 agrees at 9 bases. The CDR3 runs to 15 residues. V lost 7 bases, J lost 6 bases, and 10 bases stayed unmatched. Germline V gene data show CDR1 as SEHNR and CDR2 as FQNEAQ (reference sequence). The CDR3 bases are TGTGCCAGCATCGAGGAGGGGACTAGCACCAATGAGCAGTTCTTC. This translates into CASIEEGTSTNEQFF.

As to this clonotype: This may arise from a read error, as a much more abundant clone is one base away. The rearrangement uses TRBV11-2 and TRBJ2-2; unclear D gene. The CDR3 has 13 amino acids. V lost 1 base, J lost 6 bases, and 6 bases lay in between. The germline V gene encodes CDR1 SGHAT and CDR2 FQNNGV. The CDR3 nucleotides read TGTGCCAGCAGCTTAGTTTGGGCCGGGGAGCTGTTTTTT. This encodes CASSLVWAGELFF. Combining the CDR3 with reference TRBV11-2 and TRBJ2-2 gives the whole variable domain EAGVAQSPRYKIIEKRQSVAFWCNPISGHATLYWYQQILGQGPKLLIQFQNNGVVDDSQLPKDRFSAERLKGVDSTLKIQPAKLEDSAVYLCASSLVWAGELFFGEGSRLTVL.

The V call is TRBV6-2 or TRBV6-3, the J call TRBJ2-3; TRBD1 aligns across 8 bases. This CDR3 region has 16 residues. Germline values: CDR1 MNHEY, CDR2 SVGEGT. V trimming: 5 bases; J trimming: 6 bases; junction bases outside the gene matches: 13. The CDR3 reads CASSVGGDRGWDTQYF. Written as DNA, the CDR3 is TGTGCCAGCAGTGTGGGCGGAGACAGGGGTTGGGATACGCAGTATTTT.

This clonotype was counted at least ten times. Because the CDR3's place on the DNA is in doubt, the DNA is left out and the CDR3 is given as listed by TCRdb. The V and J genes are TRBV12-3 or TRBV12-4 and TRBJ1-5; the D segment call TRBD1 is taken from the table without a DNA check. The CDR3 is 15 residues long, ends included. CDR3 amino acids: CASSSGQGAAQPQHF.

This clonotype appeared many times. The chain carries TRBV10-2 and TRBJ2-5, with D unresolved. Trimming stripped 6 bases from V and 5 bases from J, with 13 bases between. The CDR3 length is 13 residues. The germline V gene has CDR1 WSHSY and CDR2 SAAADI. The CDR3 DNA reads as TGCGCCAGCAGCCTCTTGGATGAGGAGACCCAGTACTTC. This translates into CASSLLDEETQYF.

This clonotype was seen more than once but under ten times. The chain combines TRBV19 with TRBJ1-5; no clear D gene. The germline V gene encodes CDR1 LNHDA and CDR2 SQIVND (reference sequence). CDR3 length equals 14 residues. V was clipped by 7 bases and J by 3 bases, with 13 bases between them. The CDR3 coding sequence is TGTGCCAGTACAAGTGGGGAGGACAATCAGCCCCAGCATTTT. This codes for CASTSGEDNQPQHF.

This clonotype was seen a few times. V usage is TRBV12-3 or TRBV12-4 and J usage is TRBJ2-1, with D perhaps matching TRBD1 (6 bases). The CDR3 has 13 amino acids. The V end lost 3 bases, the J end lost 8 bases, and 11 bases lay between the germline ends. CDR3 nucleotides: TGTGCCAGCAGTTTGAACAGGGCCGATGAGCAGTTCTTC. Amino acids: CASSLNRADEQFF.

For this clonotype: The limits of the CDR3 on the DNA are not certain, so only TCRdb's listed CDR3 is given. The rearrangement links TRBV28 to TRBJ2-1; TRBD2 reflects the table's D call only, with no check against the DNA. The V gene's germline CDR1 is MDHEN and CDR2 SYDVKM. The length of the CDR3 is 19 amino acids, counting both ends. The CDR3 here is CASSFYICSARANYNEQFF.

The chain links TRBV20-1 to TRBJ2-7, with a weak D call TRBD1 (6 bases). The V and J ends lost 0 bases and 6 bases respectively, with 24 bases between them. Germline assignment: CDR1 DFQATT and CDR2 SNEGSKA (reference sequence). This CDR3 has 17 amino acids. For the CDR3, the DNA is TGCAGTGCTAGAGATCTGGTCCCCGCATTGGACAGAGGCGAGCAGTACTTC. Translated: CSARDLVPALDRGEQYF.

This clonotype occurred many times. J is TRBJ2-1 and V is TRBV7-2; 8 bases align to TRBD2. V was pared by 5 bases and J by 8 bases, with 11 bases of the junction left unmatched. Per the germline V gene, CDR1 is SGHTA and CDR2 is FQGNSA. The CDR3 extends over 15 amino acids. CDR3 region: CASSQTSGSSYEQFF. For the CDR3, the DNA is TGTGCCAGCAGCCAGACCAGCGGGAGTTCGTATGAGCAGTTCTTC.

In this sample, this clonotype turned up many times. The genes are TRBV11-2 and TRBJ2-7; 7 bases are shared with TRBD2. The J segment lost 5 bases and the V segment lost 2 bases, leaving 6 bases of the junction unmatched. The CDR3 runs 14 residues. Germline V gene sequence: CDR1 SGHAT, CDR2 FQNNGV. CDR3 residues: CASSLTAGVNEQYF. CDR3 nucleotides: TGTGCCAGCAGCTTAACCGCGGGAGTGAACGAGCAGTACTTC.

The V gene is TRBV3-1, the J gene TRBJ2-6, with D possibly TRBD1 on 5 matching bases. This CDR3 is 19 amino acids long. Germline V lookup: CDR1 LGHDT, CDR2 YNNKEL (reference sequence). Trimming cost V 3 bases and J 0 bases, with 18 bases left between them. The DNA of the CDR3 is TGTGCCAGCAGCCAGGATTACCAACAGGTCCTCTCTGGGGCCAACGTCCTGACTTTC. This sequence encodes CASSQDYQQVLSGANVLTF.